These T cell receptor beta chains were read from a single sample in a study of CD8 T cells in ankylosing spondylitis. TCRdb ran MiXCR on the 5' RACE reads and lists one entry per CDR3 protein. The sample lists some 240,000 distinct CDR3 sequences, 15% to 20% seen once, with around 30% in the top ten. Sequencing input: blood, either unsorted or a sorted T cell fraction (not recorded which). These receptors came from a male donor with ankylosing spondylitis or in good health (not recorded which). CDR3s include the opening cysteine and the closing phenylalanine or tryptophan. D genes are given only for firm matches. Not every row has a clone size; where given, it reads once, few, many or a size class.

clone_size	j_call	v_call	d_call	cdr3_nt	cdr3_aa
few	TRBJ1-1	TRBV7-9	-	TGTGCCAGCAGCTTAGAGGCGGGTCTGAACACTGAAGCTTTCTTT	CASSLEAGLNTEAFF
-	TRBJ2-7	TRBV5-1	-	TGCGCCAGCAGCGTACATCGTTCCTACGAGCAGTACTTC	CASSVHRSYEQYF
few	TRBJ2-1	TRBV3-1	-	TGTGCCAGCAGCCAAGGGACCGGGTTAAGCTCCTACAATGAGCAGTTCTTC	CASSQGTGLSSYNEQFF
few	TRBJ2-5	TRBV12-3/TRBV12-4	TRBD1	TGTGCCAGCAGTTTACGGGAAAGGGGGCGGTTGTTTACGACCCAGTACTTC	CASSLRERGRLFTTQYF
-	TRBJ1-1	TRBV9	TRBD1	TGTGCCAGCAGCACAGGGGGAGTTAGAACTGAAGCTTTCTTT	CASSTGGVRTEAFF
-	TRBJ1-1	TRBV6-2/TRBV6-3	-	TGTGCCAGCAGTTCCCCGACAGCTATGAACACTGAAGCTTTCTTT	CASSSPTAMNTEAFF
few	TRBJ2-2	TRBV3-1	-	TGTGCCAGCAGCCGAGAAATTACCGGGGAGCTGTTTTTT	CASSREITGELFF
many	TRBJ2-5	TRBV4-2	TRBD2	TGTGCCAGCAGCCAAGACAGGGAGGGCCCACAAGAGACCCAGTACTTC	CASSQDREGPQETQYF
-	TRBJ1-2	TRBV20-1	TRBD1	TGCAGTGCCCCAACCTGGACAGGGCCCAGTAACTATGGCTACACCTTC	CSAPTWTGPSNYGYTF
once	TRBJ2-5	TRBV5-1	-	TGCGCCAGCAGCTTGGCCGGTGGGATGGCAGAGACCCAGTACTTC	CASSLAGGMAETQYF
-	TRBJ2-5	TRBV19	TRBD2	TGTGCCAGTAGTATTTTCTCGGGAGGGCTTGAGCCCCAGTACTTC	CASSIFSGGLEPQYF
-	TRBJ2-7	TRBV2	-	TGTGCCAGCAGGAGCACAGGGCACGAGCAGTACTTC	CASRSTGHEQYF
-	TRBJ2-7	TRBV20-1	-	TGCAGTGCTAGGGACCCCCAGTTCCTCTACGAGCAGTACTTC	CSARDPQFLYEQYF
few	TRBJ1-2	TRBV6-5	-	TGTGCCAGCAGTTATGGGGGGCCTGGCTATGGCTACACCTTC	CASSYGGPGYGYTF
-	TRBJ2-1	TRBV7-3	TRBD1	TGTGCCAGCCGGGACAGGGGGGGCAATGAGCAGTTCTTC	CASRDRGGNEQFF
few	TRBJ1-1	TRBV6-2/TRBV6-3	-	TGTGCCAGCAGTTACCTCGGGGCTAGCACTGAAGCTTTCTTT	CASSYLGASTEAFF
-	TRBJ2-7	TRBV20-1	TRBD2	TGCAGTGCTCACCATTCTAGCGGGAGAGCCTACGAGCAGTACTTC	CSAHHSSGRAYEQYF
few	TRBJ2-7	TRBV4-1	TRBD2	TGCGCCAGCAGCCAAATAGCGGGAGACGGGTACGAGCAGTACTTC	CASSQIAGDGYEQYF
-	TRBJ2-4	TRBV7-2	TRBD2	TGTGCCAGCAGCCCCAGACTAGCGGGAGTCCCCAAAAACATTCAGTACTTC	CASSPRLAGVPKNIQYF
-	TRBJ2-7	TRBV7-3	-	TGTGCCAGCAGCTTAAGACAGAGACTGTCCGAGCAGTACTTC	CASSLRQRLSEQYF
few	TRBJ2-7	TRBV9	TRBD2	TGTGCCAGCAGCGTAGGGACTAGCGGTTCAAGCTCCTACGAGCAGTACTTC	CASSVGTSGSSSYEQYF
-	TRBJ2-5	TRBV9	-	TGTGCCAGCAGCAGGCGGGAAGAAGGGGAGACCCAGTACTTC	CASSRREEGETQYF
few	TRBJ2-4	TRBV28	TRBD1	TGTGCCAGCAGGCAGGGGGCACAGGTAGCCAAAAACATTCAGTACTTC	CASRQGAQVAKNIQYF